Here is one T cell receptor beta chain with its context. Original processing notes: Counts of nucleated cells, estimated from reference gene primer amplification, were obtained. Libraries were prepared by immunoSEQ multiplex PCR; TCRdb keeps only in-frame clonotypes and omits some of them. That table gives V, J and clone size, and the DNA gave D and trimming. The data show under 95,000 clones, with approximately 85% seen just once and 8.5% to 10% held by the top ten. The data belong to a study of blood T cell repertoires in COVID-19. About the study: COVID-19 samples, acute and convalescent, were from the United States, Italy and Spain. Sample material is recorded as cDNA or gDNA derived from T cells, B-cell-depleted T cells, or PBMCs.

Germline V gene sequence: CDR1 MDHEN, CDR2 SYDVKM. The CDR3 is 13 residues long. Trimming shortened V by 3 bases and J by 8 bases, and 13 bases separated the two germline ends. It was during active infection that Seattle patients were enrolled and then longitudinally followed. Sequencing was carried out using peripheral blood. The J gene is TRBJ1-1, the V gene TRBV28; tentative D call: TRBD1 (5 bases). The sequence was obtained from a man aged 50-59 years with COVID-19, enrolled during active disease. The CDR3 coding sequence is TGTGCCAGCAGTTTGGTAGGGACTACGGAAGCTTTCTTT. It codes for CASSLVGTTEAFF. The whole variable domain, remainder taken from reference TRBV28 and TRBJ1-1, is DVKVTQSSRYLVKRTGEKVFLECVQDMDHENMFWYRQDPGLGLRLIYFSYDVKMKEKGDIPEGYSVSREKKERFSLILESASTNQTSMYLCASSLVGTTEAFFGQGTRLTVV.